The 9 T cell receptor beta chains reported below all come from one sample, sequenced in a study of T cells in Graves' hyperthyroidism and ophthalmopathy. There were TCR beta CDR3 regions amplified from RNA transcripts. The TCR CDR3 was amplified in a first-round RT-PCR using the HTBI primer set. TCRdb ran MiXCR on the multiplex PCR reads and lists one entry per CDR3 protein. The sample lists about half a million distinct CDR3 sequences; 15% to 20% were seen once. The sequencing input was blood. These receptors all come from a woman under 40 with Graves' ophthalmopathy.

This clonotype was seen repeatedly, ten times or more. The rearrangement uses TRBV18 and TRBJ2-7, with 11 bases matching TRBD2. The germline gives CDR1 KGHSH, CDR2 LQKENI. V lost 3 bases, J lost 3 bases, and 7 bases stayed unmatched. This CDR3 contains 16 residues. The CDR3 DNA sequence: TGTGCCAGCTCACCCACCGGGACTAGCGGTTTCTACGAGCAGTACTTC. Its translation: CASSPTGTSGFYEQYF.

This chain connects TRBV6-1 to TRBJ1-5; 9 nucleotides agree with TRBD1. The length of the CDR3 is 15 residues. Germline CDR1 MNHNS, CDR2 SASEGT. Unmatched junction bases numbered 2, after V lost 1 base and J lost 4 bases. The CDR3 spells CASSEVGQGNQPQHF. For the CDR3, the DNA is TGTGCCAGCAGTGAAGTAGGACAGGGGAATCAGCCCCAGCATTTT.

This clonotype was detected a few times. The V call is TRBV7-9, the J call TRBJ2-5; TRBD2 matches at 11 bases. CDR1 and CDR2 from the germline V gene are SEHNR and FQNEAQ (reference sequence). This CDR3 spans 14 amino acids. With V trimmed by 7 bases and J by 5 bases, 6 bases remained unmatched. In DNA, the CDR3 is TGTGCCAGCACCCAGCGACTAGCGGGGGAGACCCAGTACTTC. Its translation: CASTQRLAGETQYF.

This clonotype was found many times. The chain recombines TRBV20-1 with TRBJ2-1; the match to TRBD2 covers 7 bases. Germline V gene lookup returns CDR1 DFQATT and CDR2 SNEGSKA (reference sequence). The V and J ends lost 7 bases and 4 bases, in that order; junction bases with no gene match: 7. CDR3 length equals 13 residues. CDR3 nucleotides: TGCAGTGTTGCGGGAGTTCGGTACAATGAGCAGTTCTTC. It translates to CSVAGVRYNEQFF.

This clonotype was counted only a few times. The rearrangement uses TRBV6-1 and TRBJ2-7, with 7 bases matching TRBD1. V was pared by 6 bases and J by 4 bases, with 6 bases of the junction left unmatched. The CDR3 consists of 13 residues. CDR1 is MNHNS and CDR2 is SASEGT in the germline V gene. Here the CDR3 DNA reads TGTGCCAGCAGGATGGACAGGAATTACGAGCAGTACTTC. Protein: CASRMDRNYEQYF.

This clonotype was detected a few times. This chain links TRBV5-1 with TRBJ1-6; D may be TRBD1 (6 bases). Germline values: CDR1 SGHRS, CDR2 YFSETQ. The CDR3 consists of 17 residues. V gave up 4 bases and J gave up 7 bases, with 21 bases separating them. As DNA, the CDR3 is TGCGCCAGCAGCCTCACCCGGGACCCTGGGGGCAATTCACCCCTCCACTTT. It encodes CASSLTRDPGGNSPLHF.

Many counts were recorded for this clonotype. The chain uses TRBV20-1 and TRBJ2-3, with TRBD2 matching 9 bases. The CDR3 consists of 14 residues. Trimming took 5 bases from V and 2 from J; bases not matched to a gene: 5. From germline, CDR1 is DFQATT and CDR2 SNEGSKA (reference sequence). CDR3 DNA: TGCAGTGCTCCCCCGGGACTAGCCACAGATACGCAGTATTTT. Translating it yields CSAPPGLATDTQYF.

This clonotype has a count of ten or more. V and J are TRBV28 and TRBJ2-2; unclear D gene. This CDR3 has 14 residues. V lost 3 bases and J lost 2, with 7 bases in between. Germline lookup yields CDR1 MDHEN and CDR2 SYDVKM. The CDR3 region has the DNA TGTGCCAGCAGTTTTGGCACCAACACCGGGGAGCTGTTTTTT. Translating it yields CASSFGTNTGELFF.

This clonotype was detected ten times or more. CDR3 region: CASSLGGAQGYTF. The CDR3 nucleotides are TGTGCCAGCAGCTTAGGAGGGGCCCAGGGCTACACCTTC. The chain uses TRBV11-2 and TRBJ1-2, with D possibly TRBD1 on 5 matching bases. Deletions cut 1 base from V and 8 bases from J, with 11 bases between. CDR1 is SGHAT, CDR2 FQNNGV, per germline. The CDR3 length is 13 residues.